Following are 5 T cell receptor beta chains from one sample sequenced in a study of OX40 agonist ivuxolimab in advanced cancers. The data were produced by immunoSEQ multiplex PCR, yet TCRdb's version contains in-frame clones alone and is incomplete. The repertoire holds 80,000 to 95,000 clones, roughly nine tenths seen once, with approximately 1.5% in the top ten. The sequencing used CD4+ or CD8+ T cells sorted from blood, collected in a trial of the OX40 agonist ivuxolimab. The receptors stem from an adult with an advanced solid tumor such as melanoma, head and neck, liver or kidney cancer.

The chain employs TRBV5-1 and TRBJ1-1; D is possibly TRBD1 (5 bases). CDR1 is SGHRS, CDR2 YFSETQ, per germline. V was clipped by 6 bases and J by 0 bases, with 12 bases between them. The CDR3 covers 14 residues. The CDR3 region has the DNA TGCGCCAGCAATTTCGACAGACTGAACACTGAAGCTTTCTTT. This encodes CASNFDRLNTEAFF.

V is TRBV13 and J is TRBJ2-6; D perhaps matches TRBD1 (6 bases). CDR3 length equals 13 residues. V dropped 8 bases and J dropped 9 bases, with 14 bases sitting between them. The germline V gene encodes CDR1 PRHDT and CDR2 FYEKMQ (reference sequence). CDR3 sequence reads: CASSQGLHNVLTF. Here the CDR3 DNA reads TGTGCCAGCTCACAGGGCTTACACAACGTCCTGACTTTC.

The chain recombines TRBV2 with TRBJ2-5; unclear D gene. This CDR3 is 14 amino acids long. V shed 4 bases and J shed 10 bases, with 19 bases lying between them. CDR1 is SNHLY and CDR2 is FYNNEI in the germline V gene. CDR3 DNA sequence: TGTGCCAGCAGTGTTACCGCGCAGCAGAGAAACCAGTACTTC. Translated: CASSVTAQQRNQYF.

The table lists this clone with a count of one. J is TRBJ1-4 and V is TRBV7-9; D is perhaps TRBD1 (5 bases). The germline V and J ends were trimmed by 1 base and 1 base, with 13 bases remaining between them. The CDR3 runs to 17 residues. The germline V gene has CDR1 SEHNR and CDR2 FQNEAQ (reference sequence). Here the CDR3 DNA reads TGTGCCAGCAGCTTAGGGGCAGGGATGATAACTAATGAAAAACTGTTTTTT. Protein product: CASSLGAGMITNEKLFF.

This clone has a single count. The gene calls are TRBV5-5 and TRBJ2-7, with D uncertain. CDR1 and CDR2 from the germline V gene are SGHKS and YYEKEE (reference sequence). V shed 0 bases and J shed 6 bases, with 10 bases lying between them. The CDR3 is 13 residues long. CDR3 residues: CASSLAWSGEQYF. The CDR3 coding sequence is TGTGCCAGCAGCTTGGCCTGGTCGGGCGAGCAGTACTTC.